This record concerns one TCR beta chain sequence. This entry is derived from a study of blood T cells in healthy people across ages. The donors, aged about 6 to 95, were healthy Caucasians from Russia. Each of the donors had 9 to 10 milliliters of peripheral blood drawn into EDTA-treated Vacutainer tubes. PBMCs, at least 6 million per sample, were isolated. The authors ran a second PCR of 7 to 11 cycles using a sample-barcoded 5' primer and a J-beta primer mix. TCRdb reprocessed the 5' RACE reads via MiXCR and lists one record per CDR3 protein. Of roughly 800,000 distinct CDR3 sequences in the sample, roughly 60% were seen once. The receptor comes from a man aged 25-45 years in good health. The sequenced sample was blood.

Written as DNA, the CDR3 is TGCAGCGCTCCGGGTCACACTGAAGCTTTCTTT. Amino acids: CSAPGHTEAFF. The J gene is TRBJ1-1, the V gene TRBV29-1; unclear D gene. Between the trimmed V and J ends, which lost 7 bases and 3 bases, there was a span of 9 bases. Germline-derived CDR1 and CDR2 are SQVTM and ANQGSEA. This CDR3 has 11 amino acids.